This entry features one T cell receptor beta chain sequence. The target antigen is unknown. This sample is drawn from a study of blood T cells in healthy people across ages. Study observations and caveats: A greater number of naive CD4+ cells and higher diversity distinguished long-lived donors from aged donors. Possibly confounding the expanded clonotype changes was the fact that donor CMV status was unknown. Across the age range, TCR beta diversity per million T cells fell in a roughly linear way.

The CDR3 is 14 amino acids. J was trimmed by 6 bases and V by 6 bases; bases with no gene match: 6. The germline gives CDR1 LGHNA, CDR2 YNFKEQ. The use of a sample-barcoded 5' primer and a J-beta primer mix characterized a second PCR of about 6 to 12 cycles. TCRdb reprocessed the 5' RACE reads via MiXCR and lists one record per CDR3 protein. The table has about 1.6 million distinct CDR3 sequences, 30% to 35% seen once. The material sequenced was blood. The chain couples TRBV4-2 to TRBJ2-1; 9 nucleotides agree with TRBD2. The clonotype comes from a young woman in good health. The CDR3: CASSSGSRGNEQFF. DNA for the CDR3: TGTGCCAGCAGTAGCGGGAGTCGGGGCAATGAGCAGTTCTTC.